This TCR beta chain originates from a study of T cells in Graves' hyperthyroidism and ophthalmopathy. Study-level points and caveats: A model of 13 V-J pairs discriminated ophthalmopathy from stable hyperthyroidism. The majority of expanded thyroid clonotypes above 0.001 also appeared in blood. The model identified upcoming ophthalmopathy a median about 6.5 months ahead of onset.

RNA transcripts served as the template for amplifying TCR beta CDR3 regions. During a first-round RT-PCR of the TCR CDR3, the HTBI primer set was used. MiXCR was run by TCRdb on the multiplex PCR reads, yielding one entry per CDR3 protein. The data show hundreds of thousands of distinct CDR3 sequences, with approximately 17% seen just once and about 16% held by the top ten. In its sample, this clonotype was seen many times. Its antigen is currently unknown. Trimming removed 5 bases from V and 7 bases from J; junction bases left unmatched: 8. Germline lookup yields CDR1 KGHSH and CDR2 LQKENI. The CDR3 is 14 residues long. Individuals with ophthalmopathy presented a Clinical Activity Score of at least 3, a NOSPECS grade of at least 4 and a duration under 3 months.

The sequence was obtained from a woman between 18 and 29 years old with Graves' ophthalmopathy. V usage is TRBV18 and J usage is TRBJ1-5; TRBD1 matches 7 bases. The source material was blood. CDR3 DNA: TGTGCCAGCTCATCGACAGGGTACGGGCAGCCCCAGCATTTT. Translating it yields CASSSTGYGQPQHF.